This TCR beta chain was retrieved from a study of blood T cell repertoires in COVID-19. This clone counts as medium-sized. Using immunoSEQ multiplex PCR, the repertoire was profiled, and TCRdb retains in-frame clones only, with some absent. The table includes 75,000 to 95,000 clones, more than 70% detected once. The sequenced sample consisted of peripheral blood. The receptor's source is a woman older than 75 with acute or convalescent COVID-19.

CDR3: CASSSGLAGAMSTGELFF. The CDR3 DNA follows: TGTGCCAGCAGCTCGGGACTAGCGGGAGCGATGAGCACCGGGGAGCTGTTTTTT. The V gene is TRBV7-9, the J gene TRBJ2-2; 14 positions agree with TRBD2. The V gene end was trimmed by 4 bases and the J gene end by 4 bases; junction bases not matched to a gene: 8. This CDR3 has 18 residues. Germline assignment: CDR1 SEHNR and CDR2 FQNEAQ (reference sequence).